The clone carrying this T cell receptor beta chain turned up a few times. Library preparation (for TCRbeta) was performed with unique molecular identifiers. MiXCR, applied by TCRdb to the PCR reads, yields one record per CDR3 protein. In the table there are more than 90,000 distinct CDR3 sequences, 7% to 10% of which are singletons. The CDR3 extends over 13 amino acids. Trimming cost V 0 bases and J 5 bases, with 7 bases left between them. Germline assignment: CDR1 GTSNPN and CDR2 SVGIG (reference sequence). This record belongs to a study of T-cell reconstitution after alpha-beta-depleted transplantation in children.

The sample was PBMCs from the stem cell graft donor, taken from the stem cell graft. The sequence derives from a human donor who donated a stem cell graft to a child with congenital amegakaryocytic thrombocytopenia. V and J are TRBV30 and TRBJ2-2; D uncertain. The CDR3 DNA reads TGTGCCTGGAGTGTCCACGGGACCGGGGAGCTGTTTTTT. The encoded protein is CAWSVHGTGELFF.